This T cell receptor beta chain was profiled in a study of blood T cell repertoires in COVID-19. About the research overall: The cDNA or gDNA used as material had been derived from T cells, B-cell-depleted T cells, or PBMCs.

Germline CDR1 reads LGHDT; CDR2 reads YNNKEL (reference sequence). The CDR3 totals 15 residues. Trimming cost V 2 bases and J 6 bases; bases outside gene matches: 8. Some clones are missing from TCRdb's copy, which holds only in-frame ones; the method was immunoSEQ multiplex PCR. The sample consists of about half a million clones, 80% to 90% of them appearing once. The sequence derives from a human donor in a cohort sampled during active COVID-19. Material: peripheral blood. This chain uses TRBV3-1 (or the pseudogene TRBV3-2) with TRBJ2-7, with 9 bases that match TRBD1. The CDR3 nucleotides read TGTGCCAGCAGCCAAATGTCGGGACAGGGTGGCGAGCAGTACTTC. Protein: CASSQMSGQGGEQYF.